Below, 25 T cell receptor beta chains from the same sample are listed, as sequenced in a study of T cells in women clearing cervical HPV infection. The assay was immunoSEQ multiplex PCR, and TCRdb's table has in-frame clones only and misses some. This sample's table has roughly 42,000 clones. The sequenced sample consisted of blood buffy coat. The receptors were gathered from a woman between 18 and 69 years old with a cervical HPV16 infection that either progressed to CIN3+ or cleared (not recorded which).

To note about this clone: The CDR3 goes on 3 residues after the read ends, and that part is filled in from the germline J gene. V is TRBV2 and J is TRBJ2-7; D not certain. CDR3 length: 12 amino acids. CDR1 is SNHLY, CDR2 FYNNEI, per germline. The V end was cut by 5 bases, the J end by 3 bases, with 8 bases between. This chain's CDR3 is CASSQKGYEQYF. CDR3 DNA, as far as it was read: TGTGCCAGCAGTCAAAAGGGCTACGAG.

Comment on this clone: With the read ending 3 residues before the CDR3 end, the germline J gene is used to fill in that end. The gene calls are TRBV19 and TRBJ2-1; 9 bases line up with TRBD1. The V gene end was trimmed by 9 bases and the J gene end by 2 bases; junction bases not matched to a gene: 5. CDR1 and CDR2 from the germline V gene are LNHDA and SQIVND (reference sequence). The CDR3 contains 14 residues. The CDR3 sequence is CASGTGHTYNEQFF. The DNA read from the CDR3 is TGTGCCAGCGGGACAGGGCATACCTACAATGAG.

In regard to this clone: The read halts 3 residues ahead of the CDR3 end, with the missing end drawn from the germline J gene. The chain is built from TRBV7-9 and TRBJ1-2; 8 bases align to TRBD1. Germline V gene data show CDR1 as SEHNR and CDR2 as FQNEAQ (reference sequence). This CDR3 has 14 amino acids. This CDR3 is CASSLRQGRNDYTF. CDR3 DNA (partial): TGTGCCAGCAGCTTACGACAGGGGCGAAATGAC.

In the case of this clone: Read sequence stops 3 residues before the CDR3 end, and the germline J gene provides the missing end. V usage is TRBV5-1 and J usage is TRBJ1-5, with D perhaps TRBD1 (5 bases). The V end was cut by 1 base, the J end by 1 base, with 9 bases between. Germline CDR1 and CDR2: SGHRS and YFSETQ. CDR3 length: 15 residues. CDR3 sequence reads: CASSLSGNSNQPQHF. The part of the CDR3 DNA that was read is TGCGCCAGCAGCTTGTCAGGGAACAGCAATCAGCCC. The variable domain in full, completed from reference TRBV5-1 and TRBJ1-5, reads KAGVTQTPRYLIKTRGQQVTLSCSPISGHRSVSWYQQTPGQGLQFLFEYFSETQRNKGNFPGRFSGRQFSNSRSEMNVSTLELGDSALYLCASSLSGNSNQPQHFGDGTRLSIL.

About this clone itself: Read coverage stops 3 residues before the CDR3 terminus; the germline J gene supplies the remainder. The J gene is TRBJ1-1, the V gene TRBV18; 9 positions match TRBD1. There are 15 residues in the CDR3. V lost 6 bases, J lost 5 bases, and 10 bases stayed unmatched. Germline assignment: CDR1 KGHSH and CDR2 LQKENI. The sequenced part of the CDR3 DNA is TGTGCCAGCTCGGGGTCGGGACAGGGTAGGACTGAA. It encodes CASSGSGQGRTE. The CDR3 in full is CASSGSGQGRTEAFF.

As concerns this clone: The CDR3 extends 3 residues past the end of the read, so its final part is completed from the germline J gene. The rearrangement uses TRBV5-4 and TRBJ2-3; no reliable D call. CDR1 and CDR2 (germline): SGHNT, YYREEE (reference sequence). The ends were cut back, 4 bases at V and 2 bases at J, with 14 bases in the middle. The CDR3 sequence is 15 residues long. This chain's CDR3 is CASSLQPDLTDTQYF. CDR3 DNA, as far as it was read: TGTGCCAGCAGCCTACAGCCCGACCTCACAGATACG.

A remark on this clone: The CDR3 extends 3 residues past the end of the read, so its final part is completed from the germline J gene. The chain carries TRBV2 and TRBJ2-3; 11 positions agree with TRBD2. The J segment lost 1 base and the V segment lost 3 bases, leaving 6 bases of the junction unmatched. The CDR3 spans 17 residues. Germline V gene sequence: CDR1 SNHLY, CDR2 FYNNEI. The DNA read from the CDR3 is TGTGCCAGCAGTGAGCCCTTGGGACTAGCGGGCACAGATACG. Translation gives CASSEPLGLAGTDT. The entire CDR3 reads CASSEPLGLAGTDTQYF.

With respect to this clone: The read finishes 3 residues shy of the CDR3 end, and the germline J gene is used to complete it. The chain is built from TRBV18 and TRBJ1-2, with a weak D call TRBD1 (5 bases). The germline V gene encodes CDR1 KGHSH and CDR2 LQKENI. CDR3 length equals 13 residues. V gave up 1 base and J gave up 7 bases, with 10 bases separating them. CDR3 protein: CASSPLRGFGYTF. The CDR3 DNA, read in part, is TGTGCCAGCTCACCACTAAGGGGTTTTGGC.

To note about this clone: The read is 3 residues too short to cover the CDR3 end, so that end is filled in from the germline J gene. The V and J genes are TRBV2 and TRBJ2-2, with a possible D match to TRBD2 (5 bases). Germline V gene lookup returns CDR1 SNHLY and CDR2 FYNNEI. The CDR3 has 14 residues. Trimming took off 6 bases at V and 6 bases at J, with 14 bases between the two ends. CDR3 bases read: TGTGCCAGCAGGGGAAGGGCTAGCTCCGGGGAG. Its protein is CASRGRASSGE. Given in full, the CDR3 is CASRGRASSGELFF.

As for this clone: The read ends 3 residues before the CDR3 terminus; that terminus is restored from the germline J gene. The chain carries TRBV7-2 and TRBJ1-4; possibly TRBD1 for D (5 bases). Trimming pared 5 bases from V and 5 bases from J, leaving 12 bases between. This CDR3 spans 14 amino acids. The germline V gene has CDR1 SGHTA and CDR2 FQGNSA. CDR3 bases read: TGTGCCAGCAGCCTCAGGGTTAAGAATGAAAAA. Amino acid sequence: CASSLRVKNEK. In full, the CDR3 reads CASSLRVKNEKLFF. Full variable domain (rest looked up from reference TRBV7-2 and TRBJ1-4): GAGVSQSPSNKVTEKGKDVELRCDPISGHTALYWYRQSLGQGLEFLIYFQGNSAPDKSGLPSDRFSAERTGGSVSTLTIQRTQQEDSAVYLCASSLRVKNEKLFFGSGTQLSVL.

To note about this clone: At one end the junction does not follow the germline gene, possibly because of a read error. The CDR3 bases that were read are TGTGCCAGCAGTTTATCGGGGACATGGGGCAATTCAGCC. The encoded protein is CASSLSGTWGNSA. The CDR3 reads in full as CASSLSGTWGNSALHF. This chain links TRBV27 with TRBJ1-6; tentatively, D is TRBD1 (6 bases). The CDR3 goes on 3 residues after the read ends, and that part is filled in from the germline J gene. This CDR3 is 16 amino acids long. From germline, CDR1 is MNHEY and CDR2 SMNVEV (reference sequence).

For this clone: The DNA ends 3 residues before the CDR3 does, and the rest of the CDR3 is filled in from the germline J gene. The V and J genes are TRBV30 and TRBJ2-3, with 8 bases lining up with TRBD1. This CDR3 region has 16 residues. The germline V gene has CDR1 GTSNPN and CDR2 SVGIG (reference sequence). J was trimmed by 2 bases and V by 2 bases; bases with no gene match: 9. CDR3 sequence reads: CAWSRTGLSPTDTQYF. The covered CDR3 bases are TGTGCCTGGAGTAGGACAGGGCTTTCCCCCACAGATACG.

With respect to this clone: The read ends 3 residues early relative to the CDR3; the germline J gene fills the gap. Other nucleotide sequences from this sample produce the same CDR3. The chain employs TRBV6-4 and TRBJ2-7, with 10 bases aligning to TRBD1. This CDR3 region has 15 residues. The junction had 12 bases not matched to a gene; V was cut back by 7 bases and J by 6 bases. Germline V gene data show CDR1 as MRHNA and CDR2 as SNTAGT. The CDR3 bases that were read are TGTGCCAGCACCCTACCGGGACAGGGGACGTGCGAG. Encoded protein: CASTLPGQGTCE. In full, the CDR3 reads CASTLPGQGTCEQYF.

In the case of this clone: Coverage ceases 3 residues before the CDR3 finishes, and the germline J gene fills in the end. V usage is TRBV5-1 and J usage is TRBJ2-2; possible D gene TRBD2, 5 bases. Germline CDR1 reads SGHRS; CDR2 reads YFSETQ. The CDR3 runs to 17 residues. This chain's CDR3 is CASSLGGSSSYNSPLFF. Incomplete CDR3 DNA: TGCGCCAGCAGCTTGGGAGGGTCGAGCTCCTATAATTCACCG.

Details on this clone: The read ends 3 residues before the CDR3 terminus; that terminus is restored from the germline J gene. The chain links TRBV10-1 to TRBJ2-1; the match to TRBD2 covers 7 bases. The V segment lost 6 bases and the J segment 2 bases; nucleotides outside the gene matches: 10. The length of the CDR3 is 16 residues. Germline V lookup: CDR1 WNHNN, CDR2 SYGVQD (reference sequence). CDR3 DNA, as far as it was read: TGCGCCAGCAGGTATGTTGGGGGGGGGACCTACAATGAG. This translates into CASRYVGGGTYNE. The complete CDR3 sequence is CASRYVGGGTYNEQFF.

With regard to this clone: The DNA ends 3 residues before the CDR3 does, and the rest of the CDR3 is filled in from the germline J gene. The J gene is TRBJ2-7, the V gene TRBV7-6; D may match TRBD1 or TRBD2 (5 bases each). Germline V gene lookup returns CDR1 SGHVS and CDR2 FNYEAQ. V was clipped by 1 base and J by 5 bases, with 12 bases between them. The CDR3 extends over 14 amino acids. CDR3 bases read: TGTGCCAGCAGCTTAGGAGGGGAAGAGAACGAG. Its translation is CASSLGGEENE. The entire CDR3 protein reads CASSLGGEENEQYF.

Details on this clone: The CDR3 end lies 3 residues beyond the end of the read and is filled in from the germline J gene. The chain recombines TRBV29-1 with TRBJ2-3; D perhaps matches TRBD2 (5 bases). V lost 3 bases to trimming and J lost 4 bases, with 11 bases between them. Looked up from germline, CDR1 is SQVTM and CDR2 is ANQGSEA. The CDR3 is made up of 13 amino acids. The CDR3: CSVDVDSSDTQYF. The covered CDR3 bases are TGCAGCGTTGACGTGGACTCTTCAGATACG.

Regarding this clone: The read stops 3 residues short of the end of the CDR3; the missing end is completed from the germline J gene. The chain uses TRBV20-1 and TRBJ2-2; tentatively, D is TRBD2 (6 bases). The V gene's germline CDR1 is DFQATT and CDR2 SNEGSKA (reference sequence). The length of the CDR3 is 15 residues. Between the trimmed V and J ends, which lost 2 bases and 0 bases, there was a span of 10 bases. The chain's CDR3 is CSARPGGANTGELFF. The sequenced part of the CDR3 DNA is TGCAGTGCTAGACCGGGCGGGGCGAACACCGGGGAG.

Comment on this clone: The CDR3 end lies 3 residues beyond the end of the read and is filled in from the germline J gene. The chain combines TRBV5-6 with TRBJ2-7; D gene uncertain. Deletions cut 0 bases from V and 3 bases from J, with 4 bases between. Germline V gene data show CDR1 as SGHDT and CDR2 as YYEEEE. CDR3 length: 12 amino acids. The CDR3 spells CASSLAHYEQYF. Partial CDR3 DNA: TGTGCCAGCAGCTTGGCCCACTACGAG.

As regards this clone: The read stops 3 residues short of the end of the CDR3; the missing end is completed from the germline J gene. The chain couples TRBV7-3 to TRBJ2-3; 8 nucleotides line up with TRBD2. V lost 5 bases to trimming and J lost 0 bases; unmatched junction nucleotides: 7. The CDR3 is 16 residues long. Germline assignment: CDR1 SGHTA and CDR2 FQGTGA. The CDR3 region is CASSPGSGTSTDTQYF. CDR3 bases read: TGTGCCAGCAGCCCAGGTAGCGGGACTAGCACAGATACG.

Concerning this clone itself: Read coverage stops 3 residues before the CDR3 terminus; the germline J gene supplies the remainder. This chain uses TRBV7-9 with TRBJ2-3, with TRBD2 as a possible D gene (6 bases). CDR1 and CDR2 from the germline V gene are SEHNR and FQNEAQ (reference sequence). This CDR3 has 15 amino acids. CDR3 DNA, as far as it was read: TGTGCCAGCAGCTCACCGGGACTGGCTAGAGTGGCG. Protein product: CASSSPGLARVA. The whole CDR3 sequence is CASSSPGLARVAQYF.

Turning to this clone: The DNA ends 3 residues before the CDR3 does, and the rest of the CDR3 is filled in from the germline J gene. V usage is TRBV30 and J usage is TRBJ2-1, with 11 nucleotides matching TRBD2. This CDR3 has 17 residues. Germline V gives CDR1 GTSNPN, CDR2 SVGIG (reference sequence). The ends lost 1 base at V and 4 bases at J; junction bases unmatched: 9. The part of the CDR3 DNA that was read is TGTGCCTGGAGTGATCTAGCGGGGGGCCCGTTGTACAATGAG. This translates into CAWSDLAGGPLYNE. The full CDR3 is CAWSDLAGGPLYNEQFF.

On this clone itself: The missing CDR3 end, 3 residues past where the read stops, is filled in from the germline J gene. The rearrangement joins TRBV2 to TRBJ2-5, with D tentatively TRBD2 (6 bases). The CDR3 length is 14 residues. The germline CDR1 and CDR2 sequences are SNHLY and FYNNEI. Trimming removed 5 bases at V and 2 bases at J, with 12 bases between. The CDR3 loop reads CASSYGGRQETQYF. The CDR3 DNA, read in part, is TGTGCCAGCAGTTACGGGGGACGACAAGAGACC.

Points on this clone: Read sequence stops 3 residues before the CDR3 end, and the germline J gene provides the missing end. The chain carries TRBV18 and TRBJ2-3; 10 bases are shared with TRBD2. CDR1 KGHSH and CDR2 LQKENI come from the germline V gene. The J segment lost 1 base and the V segment lost 3 bases, leaving 4 bases of the junction unmatched. This CDR3 is 16 amino acids long. CDR3 DNA (partial): TGTGCCAGCTCACCCCAAGGGACTAGCGGCACAGATACG. Translated, it gives CASSPQGTSGTDT. The full CDR3 sequence reads CASSPQGTSGTDTQYF.

Remarks on this clone: The CDR3 end falls 3 residues outside the read, so it is completed with the germline J gene. The chain carries TRBV6-2 or TRBV6-3 and TRBJ1-2; D might be TRBD1 (6 bases). CDR1 and CDR2 from the germline V gene are MNHEY and SVGEGT. This CDR3 spans 11 amino acids. Deletions cut 10 bases from V and 7 bases from J, with 13 bases between. The sequenced CDR3 bases are TGTGCCACCCGCAGGGGCTCTGGC. This encodes CATRRGSG. The CDR3 in its entirety is CATRRGSGYTF.